This entry concerns a single TCR beta chain. Its antigen remains unknown. Authors of the study amplified TCR beta CDR3 regions from RNA transcripts. Primed by the HTBI set, a first-round RT-PCR was run on the TCR CDR3. TCRdb re-analysed the multiplex PCR reads in MiXCR, keeping a single row per CDR3 protein. The repertoire holds 490,000 or so distinct CDR3 sequences, with 40% to 55% as singletons. This specimen comes from a study of T cells in Graves' hyperthyroidism and ophthalmopathy. Findings and caveats of the study: Also found in blood were most expanded thyroid clonotypes above 0.001.

Germline lookup yields CDR1 SNHLY and CDR2 FYNNEI. The V end was cut by 6 bases, the J end by 4 bases, with 12 bases between. This CDR3 has 14 amino acids. The chain has TRBV2 and TRBJ2-2; perhaps TRBD2 as D (6 bases). The sequenced sample consisted of peripheral blood or thyroid tissue (not recorded which). This clonotype originated in an adult woman with Graves' disease, either hyperthyroidism or ophthalmopathy (not recorded which). The CDR3 nucleotides read TGTGCCAGCAGGGGCCCGCGGGGCACCGGGGAGCTGTTTTTT. As protein: CASRGPRGTGELFF.